The 5 T cell receptor beta chains presented below share a single source sample, sequenced in a study of shared clonotypes between healthy human individuals. The data were produced by immunoSEQ multiplex PCR, yet TCRdb's version contains in-frame clones alone and is incomplete. The data show about 520,000 clones, with around 96% seen just once and 0.05% to 0.07% held by the top ten. Sequencing was done on a sample of naive CD4+ T cells sorted from blood. Described subset: CD45RA+ positively selected. Source of these receptors: a woman aged 25 to 39 in good health.

The chain combines TRBV27 with TRBJ2-7, with D possibly being TRBD2 (5 bases). The CDR3 extends over 14 amino acids. V shed 2 bases and J shed 2 bases, with 10 bases lying between them. CDR1 MNHEY and CDR2 SMNVEV come from the germline V gene (reference sequence). CDR3 region: CASSLRAGTYEQYF. CDR3 in DNA: TGTGCCAGCAGTTTAAGGGCGGGTACCTACGAGCAGTACTTC.

This chain links TRBV4-1 with TRBJ2-5; 9 nucleotides align to TRBD2. CDR3 size: 17 residues. J lost 2 bases, V lost 3 bases, and 10 bases had no gene match. Germline V gene lookup returns CDR1 MGHRA and CDR2 YSYEKL. CDR3 DNA sequence: TGCGCCAGCAGCCACAGACTAGCGGAACGGGGGCAAGAGACCCAGTACTTC. Amino acid sequence: CASSHRLAERGQETQYF.

The V and J genes are TRBV25-1 and TRBJ2-7, with TRBD1 matching over 9 bases. The CDR3 contains 15 residues. V shed 2 bases and J 3 bases; nucleotides not matched to a gene: 5. Germline CDR1 reads MGHDK; CDR2 reads SYGVNS. The CDR3 DNA follows: TGTGCCAGCAGTGAAGCCGGGACAGGGAACTACGAGCAGTACTTC. It codes for CASSEAGTGNYEQYF.

This clone has a single count. CDR3 sequence: CASSDGGGLEQYF. The CDR3 region has the DNA TGTGCCAGCAGTGACGGAGGAGGCCTCGAGCAGTACTTC. The chain joins TRBV2 to TRBJ2-7; D might be TRBD2 (5 bases). The CDR3 loop spans 13 amino acids. V lost 3 bases to trimming and J lost 6 bases, with 12 bases between them. The V gene's germline CDR1 is SNHLY and CDR2 FYNNEI.

V is TRBV19 and J is TRBJ1-5, with a tentative D call TRBD1 (6 bases). Germline V gene sequence: CDR1 LNHDA, CDR2 SQIVND (reference sequence). V gave up 6 bases and J gave up 6 bases, with 9 bases separating them. The CDR3 is 12 amino acids. CDR3 amino acids: CASSIRGQPQHF. CDR3 sequence (DNA): TGTGCCAGTAGCATCAGGGGTCAGCCCCAGCATTTT.